This entry lists 8 T cell receptor beta chains sequenced from one sample in a study of shared clonotypes between healthy human individuals. Profiling relied on immunoSEQ multiplex PCR, and the TCRdb table lists in-frame clones only, not all of them. Among about 490,000 clones listed, 81% were seen once. Sequencing was done on a sample of PBMCs. The receptors come from a woman in her thirties or forties in good health. Some clones in this sample may be carry-over from other donors' samples.

This clone was seen more than once but under ten times. This rearrangement joins TRBV11-2 to TRBJ1-3; D unclear. This CDR3 region has 15 residues. Trimming left V 1 base short and J 0 bases short, with 7 bases between. Germline values: CDR1 SGHAT, CDR2 FQNNGV. CDR3 sequence (DNA): TGTGCCAGCAGCTTAGGTGACTTCTCTGGAAACACCATATATTTT. It codes for CASSLGDFSGNTIYF.

J is TRBJ1-1 and V is TRBV4-1, with 8 bases matching TRBD1. Trimming removed 2 bases from V and 4 bases from J; junction bases left unmatched: 12. This CDR3 comprises 17 residues. The germline V gene has CDR1 MGHRA and CDR2 YSYEKL. In nucleotides, the CDR3 is TGCGCCAGCAGCCAAAACCGGCGCAGGGGGCTTAGCACTGAAGCTTTCTTT. Translating gives CASSQNRRRGLSTEAFF.

This chain connects TRBV6-7 to TRBJ1-4; unclear D gene. TRBV6-7 is placed among ORFs of uncertain function. The length of the CDR3 is 16 residues. V shed 0 bases and J shed 8 bases, with 16 bases lying between them. The CDR3 sequence is CASSYSISLEYEKLFF. For the CDR3, the DNA is TGTGCCAGCAGTTACTCGATATCCCTCGAGTACGAAAAACTGTTTTTT.

The chain joins TRBV6-1 to TRBJ2-7; D perhaps matches TRBD1 (6 bases). The CDR3 length is 12 residues. The V end was cut by 4 bases, the J end by 4 bases, with 8 bases between. Germline loops: CDR1 MNHNS, CDR2 SASEGT. For the CDR3, the DNA is TGTGCCAGCAGTGGGACAGCTTACGAGCAGTACTTC. This gives the protein CASSGTAYEQYF.

This clone was observed a handful of times. The chain couples TRBV5-4 to TRBJ1-1; D not resolved. Trimming cost V 5 bases and J 1 base, with 9 bases left between them. From germline, CDR1 is SGHNT and CDR2 YYREEE (reference sequence). The CDR3 contains 13 residues. The CDR3 bases are TGTGCCAGCAGTTCCACATCGAACACTGAAGCTTTCTTT. This gives the protein CASSSTSNTEAFF.

As to this clone: A far larger clone is a single base away, which makes a read error likely. Other DNA variants within this sample encode the same CDR3. V gene TRBV28 combines with J gene TRBJ2-5; TRBD2 matches at 9 bases. Trimming took 5 bases from V and 5 from J; bases not matched to a gene: 12. Germline CDR1 MDHEN, CDR2 SYDVKM. The CDR3 contains 16 residues. Written as DNA, the CDR3 is TGTGCCAGCAGTCCAGGGACTAGCTCTGGGTGGGAGACCCAGTACTTC. Encoded protein: CASSPGTSSGWETQYF.

Notes on this clone: A far larger clone is only one base removed, so a read error is likely. V gene TRBV28 combines with J gene TRBJ2-3; D uncertain. The V end was cut by 5 bases, the J end by 2 bases, with 5 bases between. This CDR3 contains 12 residues. Germline values: CDR1 MDHEN, CDR2 SYDVKM. CDR3 sequence reads: CASSPNTDTQYF. The CDR3, as DNA: TGTGCCAGCAGTCCGAACACAGATACGCAGTATTTT.

The chain recombines TRBV10-3 with TRBJ2-7; TRBD2 aligns across 14 bases. Germline assignment: CDR1 ENHRY and CDR2 SYGVKD. The trim removed 4 bases at V and 2 bases at J, leaving 4 bases unmatched. This CDR3 is 16 amino acids long. CDR3 region: CAISGGLAGETYEQYF. The CDR3 nucleotides are TGTGCCATCAGTGGGGGACTAGCGGGAGAGACCTACGAGCAGTACTTC.